Following are 10 T cell receptor beta chains from one sample sequenced in a study of CD8+ T cells in alopecia areata. Treatment indicated: oral pan-JAK inhibitor, 5-10 mg twice daily. Investigators isolated RNA and reverse transcribed it into cDNA to act as the sequencing template. Produced via immunoSEQ multiplex PCR; TCRdb's table is partial and in-frame only. The repertoire includes around 170,000 clones, about 51% of them detected once, and around 9.1% sits in the top ten. The sequencing here drew on CD8+ T cells sorted from blood, taken at approximately week 52, from a patient treated with tofacitinib. The source of these receptors is a human donor with alopecia areata.

This clone showed up just a few times. This chain uses TRBV9 with TRBJ1-2; no clear D. Deletions cut 3 bases from V and 3 bases from J, with 9 bases between. The CDR3 totals 13 residues. CDR1 is SGDLS, CDR2 YYNGEE, per germline. The CDR3 reads CASSAITDYGYTF. The CDR3 DNA reads as TGTGCCAGCAGCGCAATCACAGACTATGGCTACACCTTC. Full variable domain (remainder filled in from reference TRBV9 and TRBJ1-2): DSGVTQTPKHLITATGQRVTLRCSPRSGDLSVYWYQQSLDQGLQFLIQYYNGEERAKGNILERFSAQQFPDLHSELNLSSLELGDSALYFCASSAITDYGYTFGSGTRLTVV.

The gene calls are TRBV7-9 and TRBJ2-7; TRBD1 aligns across 9 bases. The ends lost 4 bases at V and 5 bases at J; junction bases unmatched: 6. Germline V gene sequence: CDR1 SEHNR, CDR2 FQNEAQ (reference sequence). The CDR3 extends over 14 amino acids. For the CDR3, the DNA is TGTGCCAGCAGCTCGGCACAGGGGGCCCACGAGCAGTACTTC. Encoded protein: CASSSAQGAHEQYF.

This clone was seen more than once but under ten times. This specimen includes other DNA sequences encoding the same CDR3. The rearrangement links TRBV7-9 to TRBJ2-1; D call uncertain. V dropped 3 bases and J dropped 6 bases, with 3 bases sitting between them. Germline assignment: CDR1 SEHNR and CDR2 FQNEAQ (reference sequence). There are 11 residues in the CDR3. CDR3 loop: CASSLVNEQFF. Written as DNA, the CDR3 is TGTGCCAGCAGCTTGGTCAATGAGCAGTTCTTC.

This clone was detected only a few times. The genes are TRBV4-3 and TRBJ1-2; no reliable D call. Germline-derived CDR1 and CDR2 are LGHNA and YSLEER. V was clipped by 0 bases and J by 3 bases, with 11 bases between them. This CDR3 comprises 15 residues. CDR3 bases: TGCGCCAGCAGCCAAGAGAATGGTAGGGACTATGGCTACACCTTC. This sequence encodes CASSQENGRDYGYTF.

V and J are TRBV15 and TRBJ2-7; D gene uncertain. Germline V lookup: CDR1 LNHNV, CDR2 YYDKDF (reference sequence). The V end was cut by 3 bases, the J end by 3 bases, with 3 bases between. This CDR3 is built from 11 residues. The CDR3: CATSSSYEQYF. The CDR3 nucleotides are TGTGCCACCAGCAGCAGCTACGAGCAGTACTTC.

This clone was observed a handful of times. The V and J genes are TRBV6-5 and TRBJ2-3, with 8 bases matching TRBD1. The CDR3 spans 14 residues. Losses at the gene ends were 2 bases for V and 5 bases for J; bases not matched to a gene: 3. Germline values: CDR1 MNHEY, CDR2 SVGAGI. The CDR3 reads CASSYGQGQDTQYF. As DNA, the CDR3 is TGTGCCAGCAGTTACGGACAGGGTCAAGATACGCAGTATTTT.

This clone has more than one count but fewer than ten. The CDR3 DNA sequence: TGCGCCAGCAGTTACGCGGGATCGGAAGAGACCCAGTACTTC. Its protein product is CASSYAGSEETQYF. V gene TRBV5-1 combines with J gene TRBJ2-5; D might be TRBD2 (6 bases). The CDR3 runs to 14 residues. The germline V gene has CDR1 SGHRS and CDR2 YFSETQ. Trimming removed 5 bases from V and 3 bases from J, with 14 bases in between.

This clone showed up just a few times. The CDR3 sequence: CASSVTGGRDSPLHF. The DNA for the CDR3 is TGTGCCAGCAGCGTTACAGGGGGCAGGGATTCACCCCTCCACTTT. The J gene is TRBJ1-6, the V gene TRBV9, with TRBD1 matching over 9 bases. Germline values: CDR1 SGDLS, CDR2 YYNGEE. The CDR3 spans 15 residues. Trimming took 2 bases from V and 8 from J; bases not matched to a gene: 5.

The count of this clone is one. The V gene is TRBV2, the J gene TRBJ2-5; no definite D call. Trimming cost V 6 bases and J 5 bases, with 13 bases left between them. CDR1 and CDR2 (germline): SNHLY, FYNNEI. This CDR3 has 13 amino acids. The CDR3 bases are TGTGCCAGCAGAGGATTCATCGGGGAGACCCAGTACTTC. Its protein is CASRGFIGETQYF. Full variable domain (remainder filled in from reference TRBV2 and TRBJ2-5): EPEVTQTPSHQVTQMGQEVILRCVPISNHLYFYWYRQILGQKVEFLVSFYNNEISEKSEIFDDQFSVERPDGSNFTLKIRSTKLEDSAMYFCASRGFIGETQYFGPGTRLLVL.

The gene calls are TRBV29-1 and TRBJ1-2, with D tentatively TRBD1 (6 bases). Germline values: CDR1 SQVTM, CDR2 ANQGSEA. V was cut by 1 base and J by 7 bases, with 19 bases left in between. The CDR3 loop spans 15 amino acids. The chain's CDR3 is CSVEGDYRDISGYTF. As DNA, the CDR3 is TGCAGCGTTGAAGGAGATTACAGGGACATTTCTGGCTACACCTTC.